These T cell receptor beta chains were read from a single sample in a study of OX40 agonist ivuxolimab in advanced cancers. The protocol was immunoSEQ multiplex PCR, while the TCRdb copy is restricted to in-frame clones and leaves out a portion. The sample records approximately 82,000 clones, around 94% being singletons. This specimen was CD4+ or CD8+ T cells sorted from blood, taken in a trial of the OX40 agonist ivuxolimab. The receptors here all came from an adult with an advanced solid tumor such as melanoma, head and neck, liver or kidney cancer. Each CDR3 is given with its conserved first and last residue. Fields, in order: D gene, V gene, J gene, clone size, CDR3 DNA, CDR3 protein. D genes are given only for firm matches. Expanded clones get a size class; other rows say once, few or many, or leave the size out.

-	TRBV2	TRBJ1-1	-	TGTGCCAGCAGTGAGGCGCACCCCTGGACTCGGGTTCTGGGCACTGAAGCTTTCTTT	CASSEAHPWTRVLGTEAFF
TRBD2	TRBV19	TRBJ2-7	-	TGTGCCAGTAGTGCGCAAAAAGGACTAGCGGGGATCTACGAGCAGTACTTC	CASSAQKGLAGIYEQYF
-	TRBV4-2	TRBJ1-1	-	TGTGCCAGCAGCCAAGTCCGTCATGGGGTCGGGGTGAACACTGAAGCTTTCTTT	CASSQVRHGVGVNTEAFF
-	TRBV4-2	TRBJ2-4	-	TGTGCCAGCACCGGAGAGGGCGCCAAAAACATTCAGTACTTC	CASTGEGAKNIQYF
-	TRBV21-1	TRBJ1-1	-	TGTGCCAGCAGCAAAGTAGGCACTGAAGCTTTCTTT	CASSKVGTEAFF
-	TRBV9	TRBJ1-2	few	TGTGCCAGCAGCGTAAGGGGCCTATATGGCTACACCTTC	CASSVRGLYGYTF
-	TRBV6-5	TRBJ1-2	-	TGTGCCAGCACCTCACTCCAGGGAGACTATGGCTACACCTTC	CASTSLQGDYGYTF
-	TRBV5-6	TRBJ1-1	-	TGTGCCAGCAGCTTGGTAGAGGGTGGAGTGAACACTGAAGCTTTCTTT	CASSLVEGGVNTEAFF
-	TRBV28	TRBJ2-2	-	TGTGCCAGCAGTTTAATGCGGGAGAACACCGGGGAGCTGTTTTTT	CASSLMRENTGELFF
TRBD1	TRBV6-5	TRBJ1-2	-	TGTGCCAGCACCCCGGACAGGGAGGACGGCTACACCTTC	CASTPDREDGYTF
-	TRBV7-9	TRBJ2-1	once	TGTGCCAGCAGCTTACCCGAGACAGGCTACAATGAGCAGTTCTTC	CASSLPETGYNEQFF
-	TRBV5-1	TRBJ1-1	-	TGCGCCAGCAGCTCCGGTGTTATGCTCCTCCTAAGGACTGAAGCTTTCTTT	CASSSGVMLLLRTEAFF
-	TRBV28	TRBJ1-5	-	TGTGCCAGCAGGGAGGCGGGGGCACGCAATCAGCCCCAGCATTTT	CASREAGARNQPQHF
-	TRBV4-3	TRBJ2-5	-	TGCGCCAGCAGCCAAGATCTTGGCGCCCCGGGAAACCAGTACTTC	CASSQDLGAPGNQYF
-	TRBV9	TRBJ1-6	-	TGTGCCAGCAGCGTAGGTACAGCAAATAATTCACCCCTCCACTTT	CASSVGTANNSPLHF
TRBD1	TRBV7-9	TRBJ1-1	-	TGTGCCAGCAGCTTACCCGGGACAGGTGTGATGGCTGAAGCTTTCTTT	CASSLPGTGVMAEAFF
-	TRBV9	TRBJ2-7	-	TGTGCCAGCAGCGTAGGGACGGGGACCTACGAGCAGTACTTC	CASSVGTGTYEQYF
-	TRBV7-9	TRBJ1-1	once	TGTGCCAGCACCCCTACAAGTCAAGCTTTCTTT	CASTPTSQAFF
TRBD2	TRBV10-1	TRBJ2-7	-	TGCGCCAGCAGTGAAAGCGGGAGGACGGTGAGGGAGCAGTACTTC	CASSESGRTVREQYF
-	TRBV5-5	TRBJ1-4	-	TGTGCCAGCAGCTTCCAGGAGACTAATGAAAAACTGTTTTTT	CASSFQETNEKLFF
-	TRBV29-1	TRBJ2-3	-	TGCAGCGTTGAGACTCTCGTAGGCGGCAGCACAGATACGCAGTATTTT	CSVETLVGGSTDTQYF
-	TRBV7-7	TRBJ1-4	-	TGTGCCAGCGCCGAAGGTGAAAAACTGTTTTTT	CASAEGEKLFF
TRBD2	TRBV6-5	TRBJ2-2	once	TGTGCCAGCAGTCCGACCGGGGGGTCCGGGGAGCTGTTTTTT	CASSPTGGSGELFF
-	TRBV9	TRBJ1-5	-	TGTGCCAGCAGCTTATCAGGGATGGAGCCCCAGCATTTT	CASSLSGMEPQHF
-	TRBV9	TRBJ2-5	-	TGTGCCAGCAGCGGAAGACTAGGAACCCAGTACTTC	CASSGRLGTQYF
-	TRBV10-3	TRBJ1-1	-	TGTGCCATCAGTGGGGCTGGGCACCTGAACACTGAAGCTTTCTTT	CAISGAGHLNTEAFF
TRBD1	TRBV7-9	TRBJ1-1	once	TGTGCCAGCAGCTCCCCCCCGGACAGGGCGGACACTGAAGCTTTCTTT	CASSSPPDRADTEAFF
-	TRBV11-2	TRBJ2-7	-	TGTGCCAGCACGTCACGGCTTTACGAGCAGTACTTC	CASTSRLYEQYF
-	TRBV4-1	TRBJ1-3	-	TGCGCCAGCAGCCAAGGGCAGATGGGAGCGGGAAACACCATATATTTT	CASSQGQMGAGNTIYF
TRBD1	TRBV4-1	TRBJ1-1	-	TGCGCCAGCAGCCAACGCCGGGACAGTGACACTGAAGCTTTCTTT	CASSQRRDSDTEAFF
TRBD1	TRBV27	TRBJ1-3	-	TGTGCCAGCAGTTTGACAGGGGGCACAGGAAACACCATATATTTT	CASSLTGGTGNTIYF
-	TRBV14	TRBJ1-6	-	TGTGCCAGCAGCCCTGTCGGGGCGATGAATTCACCCCTCCACTTT	CASSPVGAMNSPLHF
-	TRBV13	TRBJ2-3	-	TGTGCCAGCAGCTTAGTCAAGGGACAAAGGAGCACAGATACGCAGTATTTT	CASSLVKGQRSTDTQYF
-	TRBV21-1	TRBJ1-1	-	TGTGCCAGCAGCGTAAGGGCGGACAGGGGTACTGAAGCTTTCTTT	CASSVRADRGTEAFF
-	TRBV6-1	TRBJ2-7	-	TGTGCCAGCAGTGTCAGGGATACGGGCTACGAGCAGTACTTC	CASSVRDTGYEQYF
TRBD1	TRBV6-5	TRBJ1-2	-	TGTGCCAGCAGTCCTCAGACAGGGGGATATGGCTACACCTTC	CASSPQTGGYGYTF
TRBD1	TRBV7-9	TRBJ2-7	-	TGTGCCAGCAGCCCCCGACAGGGTTTAGATAGGGAGCAGTACTTC	CASSPRQGLDREQYF
-	TRBV27	TRBJ2-1	-	TGTGCCAGCATCGATAACCCGGGGAACAATGAGCAGTTCTTC	CASIDNPGNNEQFF
-	TRBV7-9	TRBJ2-5	-	TGTGCCAGCAGCCCACGGGTCAGCCCAGAGACCCAGTACTTC	CASSPRVSPETQYF
-	TRBV20-1	TRBJ1-2	once	TGCAGTGCTAGAGCCCCGGGTGGCTACACCTTC	CSARAPGGYTF
-	TRBV4-1	TRBJ1-5	-	TGCGCCAGCAGCCAAGTCGGATGGGGAGCCTTCAATCAGCCCCAGCATTTT	CASSQVGWGAFNQPQHF
-	TRBV11-2	TRBJ2-7	-	TGTGCCAGCAGCTCACTCGAAGGACCCTACGAGCAGTACTTC	CASSSLEGPYEQYF
-	TRBV9	TRBJ1-1	once	TGTGCCAGCAGCCTACTCAGTGTGGTCGGGAGGACTGAAGCTTTCTTT	CASSLLSVVGRTEAFF
-	TRBV7-2	TRBJ1-1	-	TGTGCCAGCAGCCCGGGGGGCTGGAACACTGAAGCTTTCTTT	CASSPGGWNTEAFF
-	TRBV9	TRBJ2-2	-	TGTGCCAGCAGCGTAGAGGTTACCGGGGAGCTGTTTTTT	CASSVEVTGELFF
-	TRBV20-1	TRBJ1-2	-	TGCAGTGCTAGAGAGGGGCATTGGACCTTC	CSAREGHWTF